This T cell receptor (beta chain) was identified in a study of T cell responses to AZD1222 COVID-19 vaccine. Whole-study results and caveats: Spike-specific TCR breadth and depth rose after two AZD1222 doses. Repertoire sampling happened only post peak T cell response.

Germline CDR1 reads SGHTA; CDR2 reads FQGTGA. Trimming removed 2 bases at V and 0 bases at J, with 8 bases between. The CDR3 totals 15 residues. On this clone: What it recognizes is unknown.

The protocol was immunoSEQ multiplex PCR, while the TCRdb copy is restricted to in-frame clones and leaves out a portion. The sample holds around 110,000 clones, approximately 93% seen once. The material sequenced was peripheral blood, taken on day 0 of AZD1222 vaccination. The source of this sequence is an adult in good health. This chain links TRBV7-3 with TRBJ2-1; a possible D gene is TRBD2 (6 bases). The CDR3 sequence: CASSLGGVSYNEQFF. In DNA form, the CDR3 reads TGTGCCAGCAGCTTAGGCGGGGTCTCCTACAATGAGCAGTTCTTC.